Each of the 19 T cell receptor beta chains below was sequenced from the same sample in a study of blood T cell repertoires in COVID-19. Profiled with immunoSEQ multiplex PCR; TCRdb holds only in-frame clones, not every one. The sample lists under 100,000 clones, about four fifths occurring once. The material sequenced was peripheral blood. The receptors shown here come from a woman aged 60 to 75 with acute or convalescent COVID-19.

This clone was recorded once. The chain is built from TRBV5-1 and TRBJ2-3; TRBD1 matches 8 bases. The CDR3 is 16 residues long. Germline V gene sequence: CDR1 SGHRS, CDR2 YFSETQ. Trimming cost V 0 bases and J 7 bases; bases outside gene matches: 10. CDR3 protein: CASSLVAARGLNTQYF. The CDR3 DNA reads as TGCGCCAGCAGCTTGGTAGCGGCCAGGGGGCTGAATACGCAGTATTTT.

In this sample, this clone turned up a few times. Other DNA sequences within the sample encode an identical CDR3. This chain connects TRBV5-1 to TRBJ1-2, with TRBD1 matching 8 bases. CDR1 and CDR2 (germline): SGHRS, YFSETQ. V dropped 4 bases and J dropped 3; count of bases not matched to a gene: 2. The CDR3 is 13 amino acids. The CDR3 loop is CASSLQGDYGYTF. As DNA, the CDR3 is TGCGCCAGCAGCCTACAGGGGGACTATGGCTACACCTTC.

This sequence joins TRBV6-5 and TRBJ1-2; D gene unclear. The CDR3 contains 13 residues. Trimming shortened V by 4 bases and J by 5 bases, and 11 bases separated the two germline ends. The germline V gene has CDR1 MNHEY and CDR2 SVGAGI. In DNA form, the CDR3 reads TGTGCCAGCAGTTTCCTCGGTTCATATGGCTACACCTTC. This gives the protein CASSFLGSYGYTF.

The CDR3 coding sequence is TGTGCCAGCAGCCAATCTCCGGGGGGCTCCTATAATTCACCCCTCCACTTT. Its protein product is CASSQSPGGSYNSPLHF. The V and J genes are TRBV3-1 (or the pseudogene TRBV3-2) and TRBJ1-6; D may be TRBD1 (5 bases). V lost 2 bases to trimming and J lost 0 bases, with 11 bases between them. The CDR3 contains 17 residues. Germline CDR1 is LGHDT and CDR2 is YNNKEL (reference sequence).

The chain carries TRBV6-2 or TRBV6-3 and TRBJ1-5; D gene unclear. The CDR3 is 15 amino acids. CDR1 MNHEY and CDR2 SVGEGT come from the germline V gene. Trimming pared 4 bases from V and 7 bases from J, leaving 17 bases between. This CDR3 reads CASSFAPQMAQPQHF. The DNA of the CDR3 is TGTGCCAGCAGTTTTGCCCCACAGATGGCACAGCCCCAGCATTTT.

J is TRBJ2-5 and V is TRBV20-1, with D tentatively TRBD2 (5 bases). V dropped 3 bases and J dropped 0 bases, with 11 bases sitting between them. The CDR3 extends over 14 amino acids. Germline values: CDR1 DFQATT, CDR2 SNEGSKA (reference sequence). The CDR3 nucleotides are TGCAGTGCTAGTAAGGGAGTCAACCAAGAGACCCAGTACTTC. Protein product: CSASKGVNQETQYF.

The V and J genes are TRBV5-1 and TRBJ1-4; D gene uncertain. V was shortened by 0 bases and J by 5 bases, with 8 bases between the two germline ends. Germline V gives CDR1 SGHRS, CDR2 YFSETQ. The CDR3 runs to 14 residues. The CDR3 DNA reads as TGCGCCAGCAGCTTGGAGGCCGGGAATGAAAAACTGTTTTTT. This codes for CASSLEAGNEKLFF.

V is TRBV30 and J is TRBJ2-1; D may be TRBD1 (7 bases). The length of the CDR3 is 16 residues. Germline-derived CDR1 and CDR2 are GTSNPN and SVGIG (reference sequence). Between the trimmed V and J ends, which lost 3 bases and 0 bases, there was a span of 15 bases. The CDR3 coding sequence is TGTGCCTGGAGCTTGCGGGACAGAAGCTCCTACAATGAGCAGTTCTTC. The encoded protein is CAWSLRDRSSYNEQFF.

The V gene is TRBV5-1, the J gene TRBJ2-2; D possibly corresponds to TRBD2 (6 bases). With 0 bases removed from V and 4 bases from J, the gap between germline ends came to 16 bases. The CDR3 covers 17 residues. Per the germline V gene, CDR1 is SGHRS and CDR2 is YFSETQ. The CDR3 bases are TGCGCCAGCAGCTTGGACTATCTAGCGTCGGCCACCGGGGAGCTGTTTTTT. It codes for CASSLDYLASATGELFF.

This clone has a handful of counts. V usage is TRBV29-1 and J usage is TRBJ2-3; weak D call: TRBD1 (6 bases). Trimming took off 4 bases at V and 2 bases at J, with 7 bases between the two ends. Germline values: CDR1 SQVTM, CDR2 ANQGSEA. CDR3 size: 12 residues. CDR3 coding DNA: TGCAGCGTTGGGACAGCCACAGATACGCAGTATTTT. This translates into CSVGTATDTQYF.

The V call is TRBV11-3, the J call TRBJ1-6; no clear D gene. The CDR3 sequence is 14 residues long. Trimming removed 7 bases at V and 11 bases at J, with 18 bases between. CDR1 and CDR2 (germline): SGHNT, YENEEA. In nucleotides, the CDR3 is TGTGCCAGCAACCTGGGGAGGGCCCCACCACCCCTCCACTTT. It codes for CASNLGRAPPPLHF. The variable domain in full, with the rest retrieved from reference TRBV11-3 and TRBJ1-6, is EAGVVQSPRYKIIEKKQPVAFWCNPISGHNTLYWYLQNLGQGPELLIRYENEEAVDDSQLPKDRFSAERLKGVDSTLKIQPAELGDSAVYLCASNLGRAPPPLHFGNGTRLTVT.

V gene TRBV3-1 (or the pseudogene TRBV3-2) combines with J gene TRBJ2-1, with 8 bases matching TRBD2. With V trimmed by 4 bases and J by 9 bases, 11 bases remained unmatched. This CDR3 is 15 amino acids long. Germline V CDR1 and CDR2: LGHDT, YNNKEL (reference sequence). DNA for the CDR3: TGTGCCAGCAGCCGCACGGGGGGGAGCGAGACTGAGCAGTTCTTC. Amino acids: CASSRTGGSETEQFF.

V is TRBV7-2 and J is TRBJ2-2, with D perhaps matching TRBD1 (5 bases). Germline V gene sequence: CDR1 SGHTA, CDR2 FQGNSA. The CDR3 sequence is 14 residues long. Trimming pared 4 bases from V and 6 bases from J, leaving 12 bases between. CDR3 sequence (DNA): TGTGCCAGCAGCTCCAGGGTAGGGGCCGGGGAGCTGTTTTTT. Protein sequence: CASSSRVGAGELFF.

CDR3 nucleotides: TGTGCCAGCAGGTACTCAGGGTCAGATACGCAGTATTTT. Residues: CASRYSGSDTQYF. The chain recombines TRBV12-3 or TRBV12-4 with TRBJ2-3; D is perhaps TRBD1 (5 bases). CDR3 length equals 13 residues. The ends were cut back, 6 bases at V and 4 bases at J, with 11 bases in the middle.

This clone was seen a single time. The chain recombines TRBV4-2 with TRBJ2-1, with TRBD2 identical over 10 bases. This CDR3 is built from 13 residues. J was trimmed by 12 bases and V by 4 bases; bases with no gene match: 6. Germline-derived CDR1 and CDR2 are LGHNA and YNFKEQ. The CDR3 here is CASSLIAGGPQFF. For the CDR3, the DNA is TGTGCCAGCAGCCTTATAGCGGGGGGCCCGCAGTTCTTC.

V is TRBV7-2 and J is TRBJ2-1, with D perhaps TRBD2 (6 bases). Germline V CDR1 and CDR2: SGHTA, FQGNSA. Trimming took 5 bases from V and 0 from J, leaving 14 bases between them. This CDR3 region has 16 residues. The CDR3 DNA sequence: TGTGCCAGCAGCCCCCCCGGGGGAAGCTCCTACAATGAGCAGTTCTTC. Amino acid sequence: CASSPPGGSSYNEQFF.

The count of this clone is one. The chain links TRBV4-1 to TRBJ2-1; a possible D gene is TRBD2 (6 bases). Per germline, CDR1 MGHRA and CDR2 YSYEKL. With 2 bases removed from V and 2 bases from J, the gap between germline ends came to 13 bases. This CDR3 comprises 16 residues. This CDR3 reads CASSQTGLLTYNEQFF. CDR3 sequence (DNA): TGCGCCAGCAGCCAAACGGGACTTCTAACCTACAATGAGCAGTTCTTC.

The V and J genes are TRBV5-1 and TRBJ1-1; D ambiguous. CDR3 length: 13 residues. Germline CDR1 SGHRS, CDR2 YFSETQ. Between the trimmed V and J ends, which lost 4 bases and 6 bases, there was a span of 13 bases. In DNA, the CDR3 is TGCGCCAGCAGCCAGGAAGAATACTCTGAAGCTTTCTTT. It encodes CASSQEEYSEAFF. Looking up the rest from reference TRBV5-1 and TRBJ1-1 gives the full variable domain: KAGVTQTPRYLIKTRGQQVTLSCSPISGHRSVSWYQQTPGQGLQFLFEYFSETQRNKGNFPGRFSGRQFSNSRSEMNVSTLELGDSALYLCASSQEEYSEAFFGQGTRLTVV.

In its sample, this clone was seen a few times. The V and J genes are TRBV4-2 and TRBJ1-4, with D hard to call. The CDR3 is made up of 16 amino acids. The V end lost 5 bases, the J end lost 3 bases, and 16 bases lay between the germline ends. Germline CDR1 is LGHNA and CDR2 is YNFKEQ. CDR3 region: CASSDRLGRSNEKLFF. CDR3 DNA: TGTGCCAGCAGCGACCGGTTGGGGAGATCTAATGAAAAACTGTTTTTT.